Presented here are 22 T cell receptor beta chains from one specimen sequenced in a study of blood T cell repertoires in COVID-19 (TCRdb year 2020). The library was produced with the immunoSEQ multiplex PCR assay. The table was pulled from immuneACCESS by TCRdb, which kept in-frame rearrangements only. Such tables lose some clones; where checked, under half of the loss comes from unresolved V genes, and the rest has no known cause. The sample table contains roughly 300,000 clones; only one count was recorded for more than 75% of them. Together, the top ten hold under 2% of the sample. The specimen sequenced was peripheral blood. The source is a woman aged 45-60 years with acute or convalescent COVID-19.

In regard to this clone: The junction and the germline gene differ at one end; a read error may be behind it. V gene TRBV18 combines with J gene TRBJ1-2; 7 bases map to TRBD1. Looked up from germline, CDR1 is KGHSH and CDR2 is LQKENI. CDR3 length: 14 amino acids. The CDR3: CASSPGQDPYRYTF. In DNA form, the CDR3 reads TGTGCCAGCTCACCTGGACAGGACCCCTATCGCTACACCTTC.

Notes on this clone: Germline is not matched at one junction end, which may reflect a read error. J is TRBJ1-2 and V is TRBV6-1; 7 bases are shared with TRBD1. The CDR3 consists of 12 residues. In germline, CDR1 is MNHNS, CDR2 SASEGT. This CDR3 is CASREGGRGYTF. CDR3 DNA: TGTGCCAGCAGAGAAGGGGGCAGAGGCTACACCTTC.

At least ten counts were recorded for this clone. V is TRBV18 and J is TRBJ2-3; TRBD2 might be the D (6 bases). The CDR3 is made up of 16 amino acids. V dropped 7 bases and J dropped 1 base, with 18 bases sitting between them. CDR1 is KGHSH, CDR2 LQKENI, per germline. This chain's CDR3 is CASFPRGGIGTDTQYF. The DNA of the CDR3 is TGTGCCAGCTTCCCACGAGGAGGGATCGGCACAGATACGCAGTATTTT.

This clone was counted once. The genes are TRBV28 and TRBJ1-2; the D is unclear. This CDR3 is 12 amino acids long. Germline V gene lookup returns CDR1 MDHEN and CDR2 SYDVKM. V lost 2 bases to trimming and J lost 7 bases, with 8 bases between them. CDR3 nucleotides: TGTGCCAGCAGTTTAACGGCGGGTGGCTACACCTTC. Amino acid sequence: CASSLTAGGYTF.

As concerns this clone: In the same sample, other DNA sequences code for this CDR3. This rearrangement joins TRBV18 to TRBJ1-2, with TRBD1 matching 7 bases. J gave up 2 bases and V 5 bases, and 5 bases lay outside the gene matches. This CDR3 is built from 14 residues. Germline CDR1 KGHSH, CDR2 LQKENI. The DNA for the CDR3 is TGTGCCAGCTCAAGGGACAGCTCAAACTATGGCTACACCTTC. It encodes CASSRDSSNYGYTF.

This chain uses TRBV7-2 with TRBJ1-4; 7 bases align to TRBD1. Germline trimming cut 5 bases from V and 4 bases from J; bases unmatched to any gene: 7. From germline, CDR1 is SGHTA and CDR2 FQGNSA. This CDR3 spans 15 amino acids. The DNA of the CDR3 is TGTGCCAGCAGCACCAGGGGGGTCCATAATGAAAAACTGTTTTTT. It encodes CASSTRGVHNEKLFF.

The J gene is TRBJ1-2, the V gene TRBV2; 8 bases align to TRBD1. V gave up 3 bases and J gave up 8 bases; unmatched junction bases: 8. The length of the CDR3 is 14 residues. Looked up from germline, CDR1 is SNHLY and CDR2 is FYNNEI. The CDR3 loop reads CASSDFRGQRGYTF. The CDR3 DNA reads TGTGCCAGCAGTGACTTCAGGGGGCAACGGGGCTACACCTTC.

V is TRBV19 and J is TRBJ2-1; D not certain. The CDR3 covers 14 residues. V was shortened by 3 bases and J by 9 bases, with 15 bases between the two germline ends. Germline V gene lookup returns CDR1 LNHDA and CDR2 SQIVND (reference sequence). CDR3 bases: TGTGCCAGTAGTATGTTAGAATCCGCTCGTGAGCAGTTCTTC. Protein product: CASSMLESAREQFF.

The rearrangement uses TRBV6-5 and TRBJ2-5; TRBD1 is a possible D gene (5 bases). In germline, CDR1 is MNHEY, CDR2 SVGAGI. The CDR3 runs 13 residues. Trimming removed 5 bases from V and 5 bases from J, with 12 bases in between. For the CDR3, the DNA is TGTGCCAGCAGTCGGACAAGGGGTGAGACCCAGTACTTC. This gives the protein CASSRTRGETQYF.

The chain recombines TRBV25-1 with TRBJ1-4; D is possibly TRBD1 (5 bases). Germline V gene lookup returns CDR1 MGHDK and CDR2 SYGVNS. The CDR3 is made up of 15 amino acids. V gave up 4 bases and J gave up 6 bases, with 15 bases separating them. The CDR3 spells CASSGPGLSDEKLFF. CDR3 nucleotides: TGTGCCAGCAGTGGGCCGGGACTATCTGATGAAAAACTGTTTTTT.

V gene TRBV24-1 combines with J gene TRBJ2-7; D gene unclear. Germline values: CDR1 KGHDR, CDR2 SFDVKD. The CDR3 is 12 amino acids. V shed 2 bases and J shed 9 bases, with 10 bases lying between them. The CDR3 DNA is TGTGCCACCAGTGATTCACTTGCACGGCAGTACTTC. Encoded protein: CATSDSLARQYF.

The gene calls are TRBV27 and TRBJ1-2, with D unclear. This CDR3 comprises 13 residues. Trimming left V 5 bases short and J 8 bases short, with 15 bases between. Germline loops: CDR1 MNHEY, CDR2 SMNVEV (reference sequence). CDR3 amino acids: CASSGGVGGGYTF. The CDR3 DNA reads TGTGCCAGCAGTGGCGGGGTCGGCGGAGGCTACACCTTC.

This clone has a single count. The chain has TRBV24-1 and TRBJ2-1; 7 bases map to TRBD2. This CDR3 is 16 amino acids long. Germline lookup yields CDR1 KGHDR and CDR2 SFDVKD. With 1 base clipped from V and 5 bases from J, the junction kept 7 bases outside the gene matches. The CDR3 DNA is TGTGCCACCAGTGATTTTGGACTAGAAGGAAACAATGAGCAGTTCTTC. It codes for CATSDFGLEGNNEQFF.

The rearrangement joins TRBV19 to TRBJ2-7, with 8 positions matching TRBD1. Trimming at V came to 6 bases and at J to 10 bases, leaving 8 bases not matched to a gene. Germline CDR1 and CDR2: LNHDA and SQIVND (reference sequence). The CDR3 contains 12 residues. Written as DNA, the CDR3 is TGTGCCAGTAGGGGGACAGGCTACGGACAGTACTTC. Residues: CASRGTGYGQYF.

V usage is TRBV2 and J usage is TRBJ2-7; 8 bases fit TRBD2. There are 14 residues in the CDR3. Germline CDR1 SNHLY, CDR2 FYNNEI. V lost 4 bases and J lost 6; bases outside the gene matches: 8. CDR3 residues: CASSGGTRVFEQYF. CDR3 nucleotides: TGTGCCAGCAGTGGAGGGACTAGGGTGTTCGAGCAGTACTTC.

The V call is TRBV7-8, the J call TRBJ1-3; D may be TRBD1 (6 bases). The ends were cut back, 1 base at V and 6 bases at J, with 19 bases in the middle. The germline V gene has CDR1 SGHVS and CDR2 FQNEAQ. The CDR3 spans 17 residues. CDR3 DNA sequence: TGTGCCAGCAGCTTAGTTGCCCGCGGGAGACAGGAAAACACCATATATTTT. Translation gives CASSLVARGRQENTIYF. Together with reference TRBV7-8 and TRBJ1-3, the CDR3 gives the full variable domain: GAGVSQSPRYKVAKRGQDVALRCDPISGHVSLFWYQQALGQGPEFLTYFQNEAQLDKSGLPSDRFFAERPEGSVSTLKIQRTQQEDSAVYLCASSLVARGRQENTIYFGEGSWLTVV.

The chain couples TRBV7-2 to TRBJ2-2, with a tentative D call TRBD2 (5 bases). The CDR3 is made up of 19 amino acids. Trimming cost V 3 bases and J 2 bases, with 22 bases left between them. Per germline, CDR1 SGHTA and CDR2 FQGNSA. The CDR3 region has the DNA TGTGCCAGCAGCTTCGACCCAGCGGATATAAGATTAAACACCGGGGAGCTGTTTTTT. Amino acid sequence: CASSFDPADIRLNTGELFF.

This chain connects TRBV7-9 to TRBJ2-7; D perhaps matches TRBD2 (6 bases). The CDR3 is 13 amino acids. Trimming stripped 2 bases from V and 5 bases from J, with 10 bases between. Germline V gene sequence: CDR1 SEHNR, CDR2 FQNEAQ (reference sequence). The CDR3 DNA reads TGTGCCAGCAGCTTACTTCCGGGGGACGAGCAGTACTTC. This sequence encodes CASSLLPGDEQYF.

The table lists this clone with a few counts. The J gene is TRBJ2-1, the V gene TRBV4-3, with a tentative D call TRBD2 (5 bases). CDR3 length: 15 amino acids. V was pared by 4 bases and J by 9 bases, with 19 bases between. The germline CDR1 and CDR2 sequences are LGHNA and YSLEER. In DNA, the CDR3 is TGCGCCAGCAGCCGAGCACTAGTAGATTCCATTGAGCAGTTCTTC. This translates into CASSRALVDSIEQFF.

The chain uses TRBV7-2 and TRBJ1-2, with D possibly TRBD1 on 5 matching bases. CDR3 length: 13 amino acids. Trimming took 2 bases from V and 6 from J, leaving 10 bases between them. CDR1 is SGHTA and CDR2 is FQGNSA in the germline V gene. The CDR3 reads CASSLQGRNGYTF. In DNA form, the CDR3 reads TGTGCCAGCAGCTTACAGGGTAGGAATGGCTACACCTTC.

This chain connects TRBV9 to TRBJ1-2, with D hard to call. Trimming removed 0 bases from V and 0 bases from J, with 12 bases in between. The germline gives CDR1 SGDLS, CDR2 YYNGEE. The CDR3 loop spans 16 amino acids. DNA of the CDR3: TGTGCCAGCAGCGTAGCTCAGACTCGATCTAACTATGGCTACACCTTC. This translates into CASSVAQTRSNYGYTF.

This chain uses TRBV6-1 with TRBJ1-5, with no clear D. Trimming took off 2 bases at V and 4 bases at J, with 6 bases between the two ends. There are 13 residues in the CDR3. Germline V gives CDR1 MNHNS, CDR2 SASEGT. This chain's CDR3 is CASSEYLNQPQHF. CDR3 DNA: TGTGCCAGCAGTGAATATTTAAATCAGCCCCAGCATTTT.